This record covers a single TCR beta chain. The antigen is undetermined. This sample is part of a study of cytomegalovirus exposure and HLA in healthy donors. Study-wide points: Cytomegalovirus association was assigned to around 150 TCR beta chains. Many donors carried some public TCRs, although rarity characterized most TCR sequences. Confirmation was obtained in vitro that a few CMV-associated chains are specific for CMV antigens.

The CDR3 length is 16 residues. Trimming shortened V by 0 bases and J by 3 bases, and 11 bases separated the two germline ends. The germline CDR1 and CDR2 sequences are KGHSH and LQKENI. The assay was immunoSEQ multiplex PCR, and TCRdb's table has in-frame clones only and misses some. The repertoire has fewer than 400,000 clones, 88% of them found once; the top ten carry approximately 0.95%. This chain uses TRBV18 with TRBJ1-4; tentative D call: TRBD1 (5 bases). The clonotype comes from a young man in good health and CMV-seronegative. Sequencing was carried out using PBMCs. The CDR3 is CASSPPGVFSNEKLFF. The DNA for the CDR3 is TGTGCCAGCTCACCACCAGGGGTTTTTTCTAATGAAAAACTGTTTTTT.